This TCR beta chain stems from a study of OX40 agonist ivuxolimab in advanced cancers. Whole-study context: The treatment was a fully human IgG2 OX40 agonist, ivuxolimab.

Clones were read by immunoSEQ multiplex PCR, and TCRdb kept only the in-frame ones, dropping some. The repertoire holds some 65,000 clones, with about 90% as singletons. This receptor was identified in an adult with an advanced solid tumor such as melanoma, head and neck, liver or kidney cancer. The sample here was CD4+ or CD8+ T cells sorted from blood, taken in a trial of the OX40 agonist ivuxolimab.

This chain's CDR3 is CSASGVAGGLGNEQFF. The CDR3 nucleotides read TGCAGCGCCTCCGGGGTAGCGGGGGGGCTTGGGAATGAGCAGTTCTTC. The chain employs TRBV29-1 and TRBJ2-1, with TRBD2 matching over 11 bases. V was pared by 7 bases and J by 7 bases, with 15 bases of the junction left unmatched. In germline, CDR1 is SQVTM, CDR2 ANQGSEA. This CDR3 spans 16 amino acids.